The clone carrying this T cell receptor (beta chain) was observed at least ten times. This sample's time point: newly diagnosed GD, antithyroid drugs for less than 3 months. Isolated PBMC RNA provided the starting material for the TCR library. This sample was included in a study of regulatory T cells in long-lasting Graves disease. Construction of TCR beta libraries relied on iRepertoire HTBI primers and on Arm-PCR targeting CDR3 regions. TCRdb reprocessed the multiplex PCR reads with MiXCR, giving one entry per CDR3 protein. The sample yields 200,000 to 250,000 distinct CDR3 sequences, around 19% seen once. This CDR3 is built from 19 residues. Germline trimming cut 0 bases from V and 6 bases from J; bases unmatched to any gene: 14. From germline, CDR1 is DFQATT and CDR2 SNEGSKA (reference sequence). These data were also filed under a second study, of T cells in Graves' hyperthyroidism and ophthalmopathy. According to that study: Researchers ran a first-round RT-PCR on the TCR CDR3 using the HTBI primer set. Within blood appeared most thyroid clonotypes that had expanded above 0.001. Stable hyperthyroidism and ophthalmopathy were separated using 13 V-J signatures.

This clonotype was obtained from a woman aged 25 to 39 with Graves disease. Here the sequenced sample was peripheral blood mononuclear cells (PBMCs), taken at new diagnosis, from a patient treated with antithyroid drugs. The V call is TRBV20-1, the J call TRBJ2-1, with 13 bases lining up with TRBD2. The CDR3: CSARDGRGLAGVHGNEQFF. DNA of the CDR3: TGCAGTGCTAGAGATGGTAGAGGACTAGCGGGGGTCCATGGCAATGAGCAGTTCTTC.